Each of the 7 T cell receptor beta chains below was sequenced from the same sample in a study of blood T cell repertoires in COVID-19. Assay used: immunoSEQ multiplex PCR; TCRdb lists only in-frame clones, some missing. The sample lists under 85,000 clones, over 60% occurring once. What was sequenced was peripheral blood. The receptors shown here come from a woman of 80 years or more with active or convalescent COVID-19.

The CDR3 spells CASSLGGLRGYTF. The CDR3 DNA reads TGTGCCAGCAGCTTAGGGGGCTTACGTGGCTACACCTTC. The genes are TRBV7-2 and TRBJ1-2; D possibly corresponds to TRBD1 (5 bases). Trimming took 1 base from V and 7 from J, leaving 10 bases between them. The CDR3 has 13 amino acids. The germline gives CDR1 SGHTA, CDR2 FQGNSA.

The chain is built from TRBV6-2 or TRBV6-3 and TRBJ2-2, with D perhaps matching TRBD2 (6 bases). V lost 0 bases to trimming and J lost 2 bases, with 10 bases between them. The germline CDR1 and CDR2 sequences are MNHEY and SVGEGT. The length of the CDR3 is 16 residues. CDR3 DNA sequence: TGTGCCAGCAGTTACTCTTGGACTACAAACACCGGGGAGCTGTTTTTT. As protein: CASSYSWTTNTGELFF.

The genes are TRBV5-1 and TRBJ1-2; possible D gene TRBD1, 5 bases. V shed 4 bases and J shed 6 bases, with 13 bases lying between them. The V gene's germline CDR1 is SGHRS and CDR2 YFSETQ. The length of the CDR3 is 13 residues. Here the CDR3 reads CASSQGGLDGYTF. The CDR3 coding sequence is TGCGCCAGCAGCCAGGGAGGTCTAGATGGCTACACCTTC.

V gene TRBV7-2 combines with J gene TRBJ2-4; the match to TRBD2 covers 12 bases. After removal of 8 bases from V and 0 bases from J, the junction contained 11 bases not matched to a gene. Germline CDR1 SGHTA, CDR2 FQGNSA. This CDR3 comprises 18 residues. For the CDR3, the DNA is TGTGCCAGCCCCGGAACTAGCGGGGGGAGAATAGCCAAAAACATTCAGTACTTC. Amino acids: CASPGTSGGRIAKNIQYF.

This sequence joins TRBV3-1 (or the pseudogene TRBV3-2) and TRBJ1-2, with D unclear. Germline V gene lookup returns CDR1 LGHDT and CDR2 YNNKEL (reference sequence). The CDR3 extends over 15 amino acids. The V end was cut by 0 bases, the J end by 1 base, with 9 bases between. The CDR3 loop reads CASSQEVGFNYGYTF. For the CDR3, the DNA is TGTGCCAGCAGCCAAGAAGTCGGTTTTAACTATGGCTACACCTTC.

The chain has TRBV4-3 and TRBJ2-3; 10 positions match TRBD2. The germline gives CDR1 LGHNA, CDR2 YSLEER. The CDR3 consists of 17 residues. Trimming at V came to 0 bases and at J to 6 bases, leaving 9 bases not matched to a gene. The DNA for the CDR3 is TGCGCCAGCAGCCAAGATCGGTTAGCGGGGGGACCCGATACGCAGTATTTT. It encodes CASSQDRLAGGPDTQYF.

This clone is a singleton in its sample. V and J are TRBV7-8 and TRBJ1-5; maybe TRBD1 (5 bases). CDR1 and CDR2 from the germline V gene are SGHVS and FQNEAQ. The CDR3 is made up of 15 amino acids. V lost 5 bases, J lost 7 bases, and 18 bases lay in between. The CDR3 bases are TGTGCCAGCAGCCCCGTCCGGGGGACTGGCCAGCCCCAGCATTTT. This sequence encodes CASSPVRGTGQPQHF.